This passage covers 29 T cell receptor beta chains from one sample sequenced in a study of cytomegalovirus exposure and HLA in healthy donors. This table comes from immunoSEQ multiplex PCR, and its TCRdb copy is limited to in-frame clones, with some not included. The table includes approximately 120,000 clones, about 90% detected once. The sequenced sample consisted of PBMCs. All receptors come from a woman between 18 and 29 years old in good health and CMV-seronegative.

This clone showed up just once. The chain combines TRBV5-1 with TRBJ2-1; D perhaps matches TRBD1 (5 bases). CDR3 length: 19 residues. Germline loops: CDR1 SGHRS, CDR2 YFSETQ. The V and J ends lost 3 bases and 5 bases respectively, with 27 bases between them. The chain's CDR3 is CASSSAVYLDISPDNEQFF. CDR3 sequence (DNA): TGCGCCAGCAGCTCCGCCGTCTACCTGGACATCTCACCGGACAATGAGCAGTTCTTC.

The CDR3 reads CASSLKPTSTYEQYF. The DNA of the CDR3 is TGTGCCAGCAGTTTAAAGCCGACTAGCACCTACGAGCAGTACTTC. This chain links TRBV27 with TRBJ2-7; the match to TRBD2 covers 7 bases. J lost 2 bases, V lost 2 bases, and 6 bases had no gene match. CDR1 and CDR2 from the germline V gene are MNHEY and SMNVEV (reference sequence). There are 15 residues in the CDR3.

J is TRBJ1-1 and V is TRBV7-8; a possible D gene is TRBD1 (5 bases). Trimming pared 4 bases from V and 9 bases from J, leaving 9 bases between. The CDR3 extends over 11 amino acids. CDR1 SGHVS and CDR2 FQNEAQ come from the germline V gene. The CDR3 DNA follows: TGTGCCAGCAGCTCCCAGGGAAAAGCTTTCTTT. Protein product: CASSSQGKAFF.

The rearrangement links TRBV2 to TRBJ1-2; D call uncertain. The CDR3 has 13 residues. V was clipped by 6 bases and J by 10 bases, with 18 bases between them. Germline V gives CDR1 SNHLY, CDR2 FYNNEI. The CDR3: CASSHQARRFYTF. CDR3 nucleotide sequence: TGTGCCAGCAGCCATCAGGCCCGAAGATTCTACACCTTC.

The rearrangement joins TRBV27 to TRBJ2-1; D is unclear. Deletions cut 5 bases from V and 9 bases from J, with 11 bases between. The CDR3 consists of 12 residues. The germline V gene encodes CDR1 MNHEY and CDR2 SMNVEV (reference sequence). CDR3 sequence: CASSILHGEQFF. CDR3 sequence (DNA): TGTGCCAGCAGTATACTACACGGTGAGCAGTTCTTC.

This chain links TRBV19 with TRBJ2-1; weak D call: TRBD2 (6 bases). The ends were cut back, 5 bases at V and 2 bases at J, with 16 bases in the middle. The CDR3 covers 16 residues. The germline V gene has CDR1 LNHDA and CDR2 SQIVND (reference sequence). The CDR3 sequence is CASSGVGTHAYNEQFF. The DNA of the CDR3 is TGTGCCAGTAGTGGGGTAGGGACTCATGCCTACAATGAGCAGTTCTTC.

The V and J genes are TRBV29-1 and TRBJ1-2; 9 nucleotides agree with TRBD1. Germline V gene lookup returns CDR1 SQVTM and CDR2 ANQGSEA. V was pared by 5 bases and J by 3 bases, with 7 bases of the junction left unmatched. The CDR3 contains 14 residues. CDR3: CSVTGQGTHYGYTF. Written as DNA, the CDR3 is TGCAGCGTTACCGGACAGGGGACCCACTATGGCTACACCTTC.

V and J are TRBV14 and TRBJ1-2; D gene uncertain. With 4 bases removed from V and 4 bases from J, the gap between germline ends came to 13 bases. The CDR3 covers 14 residues. The germline CDR1 and CDR2 sequences are SGHDN and FVKESK. In DNA, the CDR3 is TGTGCCAGCAGCCCCGTCGTCAACGGCTATGGCTACACCTTC. It codes for CASSPVVNGYGYTF.

The chain recombines TRBV7-3 with TRBJ2-7, with D maybe TRBD2 (5 bases). With 7 bases removed from V and 0 bases from J, the gap between germline ends came to 13 bases. Germline CDR1 SGHTA, CDR2 FQGTGA. The CDR3 extends over 14 amino acids. CDR3 DNA sequence: TGTGCCAGCACTAACTCAGGACTCTCCTACGAGCAGTACTTC. Translated: CASTNSGLSYEQYF. The variable domain in full, completed from reference TRBV7-3 and TRBJ2-7, reads GAGVSQTPSNKVTEKGKYVELRCDPISGHTALYWYRQSLGQGPEFLIYFQGTGAADDSGLPNDRFFAVRPEGSVSTLKIQRTERGDSAVYLCASTNSGLSYEQYFGPGTRLTVT.

The chain is built from TRBV7-3 and TRBJ2-1; perhaps TRBD1 as D (6 bases). Trimming removed 1 base from V and 5 bases from J, with 18 bases in between. The CDR3 runs to 17 residues. CDR1 SGHTA and CDR2 FQGTGA come from the germline V gene. The CDR3 sequence is CASSLIAGAYQNNEQFF. The CDR3 bases are TGTGCCAGCAGCTTAATAGCAGGGGCTTACCAAAACAATGAGCAGTTCTTC.

This sequence joins TRBV28 and TRBJ1-2; TRBD1 is a possible D gene (6 bases). CDR3 length equals 13 residues. V was pared by 5 bases and J by 5 bases, with 12 bases between. CDR1 is MDHEN and CDR2 is SYDVKM in the germline V gene. The DNA of the CDR3 is TGTGCCAGCAGTCTTGGACAGAGTTATGGCTACACCTTC. Protein sequence: CASSLGQSYGYTF.

The chain uses TRBV6-4 and TRBJ2-1; no reliable D call. The germline V and J ends were trimmed by 6 bases and 7 bases, with 13 bases remaining between them. Germline assignment: CDR1 MRHNA and CDR2 SNTAGT. The CDR3 loop spans 13 amino acids. The CDR3 bases are TGTGCCAGCAGCCCGACTCCAATTAATGAGCAGTTCTTC. It codes for CASSPTPINEQFF.

V is TRBV27 and J is TRBJ2-3, with a possible D match to TRBD2 (6 bases). The V and J ends lost 4 bases and 1 base respectively, with 6 bases between them. Per germline, CDR1 MNHEY and CDR2 SMNVEV (reference sequence). The CDR3 covers 13 residues. The CDR3 DNA is TGTGCCAGCAGTTGGGGGGGCACAGATACGCAGTATTTT. Its protein product is CASSWGGTDTQYF.

This chain joins TRBV7-9 and TRBJ2-3; 9 positions agree with TRBD2. Trimming removed 3 bases from V and 2 bases from J; junction bases left unmatched: 6. Germline CDR1 is SEHNR and CDR2 is FQNEAQ (reference sequence). The CDR3 extends over 16 amino acids. This chain's CDR3 is CASSFSSSGNTDTQYF. The CDR3, as DNA: TGTGCCAGCAGCTTTTCCTCTAGCGGGAACACAGATACGCAGTATTTT.

CDR3 in amino acids: CASSLGAGPQGQFF. As DNA, the CDR3 is TGCGCCAGCAGCTTGGGTGCGGGGCCCCAGGGGCAGTTCTTC. V and J are TRBV5-1 and TRBJ2-1; the D gene is possibly TRBD2 (6 bases). V was shortened by 0 bases and J by 12 bases, with 16 bases between the two germline ends. Germline V CDR1 and CDR2: SGHRS, YFSETQ. The CDR3 extends over 14 amino acids.

This chain joins TRBV15 and TRBJ1-5; TRBD1 matches at 7 bases. V shed 7 bases, J shed 3 bases, and the junction held 9 bases outside the gene matches. CDR1 is LNHNV and CDR2 is YYDKDF in the germline V gene (reference sequence). CDR3 length: 15 residues. The CDR3 DNA follows: TGTGCCACCACCCCATTGGACAGGAACAATCAGCCCCAGCATTTT. Translating it yields CATTPLDRNNQPQHF.

This sequence joins TRBV5-1 and TRBJ2-4, with 8 bases matching TRBD1. Trimming at V came to 0 bases and at J to 7 bases, leaving 6 bases not matched to a gene. CDR1 and CDR2 from the germline V gene are SGHRS and YFSETQ. This CDR3 is built from 15 residues. CDR3 nucleotide sequence: TGCGCCAGCAGCTTGGTACAGGGGGGTTTGAACATTCAGTACTTC. It yields the protein CASSLVQGGLNIQYF.

This chain links TRBV7-9 with TRBJ2-1; possibly TRBD2 for D (6 bases). Germline loops: CDR1 SEHNR, CDR2 FQNEAQ (reference sequence). The V end was cut by 4 bases, the J end by 7 bases, with 17 bases between. This CDR3 is built from 15 residues. CDR3 residues: CASSYNSGGINEQFF. The DNA for the CDR3 is TGTGCCAGCAGCTACAACTCTGGGGGGATAAATGAGCAGTTCTTC.

CDR3 protein: CASSARGQDSQPQHF. CDR3 nucleotides: TGTGCCAGCAGCGCCCGGGGACAGGATAGTCAGCCCCAGCATTTT. V is TRBV9 and J is TRBJ1-5; 8 bases are a match to TRBD1. V shed 3 bases and J 6 bases; nucleotides not matched to a gene: 8. This CDR3 comprises 15 residues. Germline CDR1 is SGDLS and CDR2 is YYNGEE.

V and J are TRBV27 and TRBJ2-7; a weak D match, TRBD2 (6 bases). The CDR3 covers 15 residues. Germline CDR1 is MNHEY and CDR2 is SMNVEV (reference sequence). The V end was cut by 3 bases, the J end by 2 bases, with 14 bases between. This CDR3 is CASSLSLALTYEQYF. CDR3 in DNA: TGTGCCAGCAGTTTGTCGCTAGCGTTAACCTACGAGCAGTACTTC.

This chain links TRBV7-9 with TRBJ1-1, with TRBD1 matching 9 bases. Germline CDR1 and CDR2: SEHNR and FQNEAQ (reference sequence). CDR3 length equals 18 residues. With 3 bases clipped from V and 2 bases from J, the junction kept 13 bases outside the gene matches. CDR3 sequence (DNA): TGTGCCAGCAGCTTCTACCCCGGGACAGGGCGAGGAAACACTGAAGCTTTCTTT. As protein: CASSFYPGTGRGNTEAFF.

This chain joins TRBV5-6 and TRBJ1-2, with 7 nucleotides matching TRBD1. CDR1 is SGHDT, CDR2 YYEEEE, per germline. V lost 3 bases, J lost 0 bases, and 8 bases stayed unmatched. The CDR3 is 16 residues long. CDR3 sequence (DNA): TGTGCCAGCAGCTCTGTGGACAGGCCAGCTAACTATGGCTACACCTTC. This gives the protein CASSSVDRPANYGYTF.

The rearrangement links TRBV14 to TRBJ2-5; 9 bases map to TRBD1. Looked up from germline, CDR1 is SGHDN and CDR2 is FVKESK. V shed 3 bases and J 1 base; nucleotides not matched to a gene: 9. There are 17 residues in the CDR3. Written as DNA, the CDR3 is TGTGCCAGCAGCCATGGATTCCGGACAGGGGCCCAAGAGACCCAGTACTTC. It is translated as CASSHGFRTGAQETQYF.

This rearrangement joins TRBV7-2 to TRBJ1-2, with D perhaps matching TRBD1 (6 bases). Trimming stripped 10 bases from V and 7 bases from J, with 22 bases between. The CDR3 covers 14 residues. Per the germline V gene, CDR1 is SGHTA and CDR2 is FQGNSA. The CDR3: CATQKLDSPGGYTF. As DNA, the CDR3 is TGTGCCACCCAAAAATTGGACAGCCCTGGTGGCTACACCTTC.

V is TRBV28 and J is TRBJ1-2, with TRBD1 as a possible D gene (5 bases). Germline V gene sequence: CDR1 MDHEN, CDR2 SYDVKM. The V end was cut by 2 bases, the J end by 7 bases, with 17 bases between. This CDR3 region has 15 residues. The CDR3 DNA follows: TGTGCCAGCAGTTTAATGCAGGGTAGGATAGGTGGCTACACCTTC. This gives the protein CASSLMQGRIGGYTF.

The V gene is TRBV6-5, the J gene TRBJ2-3; 15 bases line up with TRBD2. V shed 6 bases and J 6 bases; nucleotides not matched to a gene: 1. The CDR3 runs to 14 residues. Germline values: CDR1 MNHEY, CDR2 SVGAGI. In nucleotides, the CDR3 is TGTGCCAGCAGCGGGACTAGCGGGAGGGATACGCAGTATTTT. Its protein product is CASSGTSGRDTQYF.

The V and J genes are TRBV9 and TRBJ2-7; D is undetermined. CDR1 is SGDLS and CDR2 is YYNGEE in the germline V gene. The V gene lost 3 bases and the J gene lost 3 bases, with 4 bases spanning the gap. The CDR3 is 11 amino acids. CDR3: CASSGDYEQYF. CDR3 in DNA: TGTGCCAGCAGCGGAGACTACGAGCAGTACTTC.

This sequence joins TRBV19 and TRBJ1-2; 10 bases agree with TRBD1. Germline-derived CDR1 and CDR2 are LNHDA and SQIVND (reference sequence). The CDR3 covers 13 residues. Trimming removed 6 bases from V and 8 bases from J; junction bases left unmatched: 6. In DNA, the CDR3 is TGTGCCAGTAGCCGACAGGGGGCAGGAGGCTACACCTTC. It codes for CASSRQGAGGYTF.

The V call is TRBV2, the J call TRBJ2-2, with 7 bases matching TRBD2. The germline V gene encodes CDR1 SNHLY and CDR2 FYNNEI. The CDR3 sequence is 14 residues long. Trimming at V came to 7 bases and at J to 3 bases, leaving 5 bases not matched to a gene. This CDR3 is CASKGRGYTGELFF. The CDR3 region has the DNA TGTGCCAGCAAGGGGAGGGGTTACACCGGGGAGCTGTTTTTT. The complete variable domain, with remaining parts taken from reference TRBV2 and TRBJ2-2, reads EPEVTQTPSHQVTQMGQEVILRCVPISNHLYFYWYRQILGQKVEFLVSFYNNEISEKSEIFDDQFSVERPDGSNFTLKIRSTKLEDSAMYFCASKGRGYTGELFFGEGSRLTVL.